This T cell receptor beta chain was sequenced in a study of beta chain features in type 1 diabetes. Sequencing targeted expressed TCRB transcripts, as all isolated RNA had been reverse transcribed. The assay was immunoSEQ multiplex PCR, and TCRdb's table has in-frame clones only and misses some. This table holds 970,000 or so clones, roughly a sixth found once. Note on this clone: Other DNA sequences in the same sample also yield this CDR3.

Germline loops: CDR1 SGHAT, CDR2 FQNNGV. V gave up 5 bases and J gave up 4 bases; unmatched junction bases: 6. This CDR3 has 15 amino acids. Sorting that relied on CD45RO/CCR7/CD25/CD127/CD95/CD27 yielded CD4+ naive, central memory, regulatory and stem cell-like memory cells. This rearrangement joins TRBV11-2 to TRBJ2-1, with TRBD2 matching 9 bases. Material: naive CD4+ T cells from blood. This clonotype was sampled from a young woman in good health. For the CDR3, the DNA is TGTGCCAGCAGCCGTCAGCGGGAGGCGTACAATGAGCAGTTCTTC. Amino acid sequence: CASSRQREAYNEQFF.